This entry describes one TCR beta chain. The antigen is unknown. These data originate in a study of tumor-infiltrating lymphocytes in primary liver carcinoma. Study results and caveats: Less overlap was seen in tumor-adjacent and tumor-blood pairs than in tumor region pairs.

Making TCR beta cDNA involved around 540 ng total RNA and a constant-region primer. What produced the TCR beta libraries was three nested multiplex PCR rounds using slightly modified ARM-PCR. Researchers ran the first two PCR rounds for 9 to 10 cycles each with TRBV1-TRBV30 forward primers and a C-beta reverse primer. TCRdb recomputed calls from the multiplex PCR reads with MiXCR, one row per CDR3 protein. The table lists approximately 30,000 distinct CDR3 sequences, around two thirds of them singletons. V trimming: 3 bases; J trimming: 4 bases; junction bases outside the gene matches: 8. The germline V gene has CDR1 SGHAT and CDR2 FQNNGV. This CDR3 has 16 amino acids. Bulk tissue was left unsorted, and RNA and DNA were co-extracted from 20-30 mg of it. Surgical resection was used to treat these primary liver carcinoma patients. Treatment-naive at the time, the patients had chronic HBV infection.

Specimen: liver tumor tissue from sampling region 3. Regarding subset: tumor region T3, left-lateral pole. The gene calls are TRBV11-2 and TRBJ2-2, with 7 bases that match TRBD2. This clonotype was sampled from a woman aged 25 to 39 with primary liver carcinoma and hepatitis B virus infection. The CDR3: CASSFLAVVSTGELFF. The CDR3 DNA follows: TGTGCCAGCAGCTTCCTAGCGGTGGTGAGCACCGGGGAGCTGTTTTTT.